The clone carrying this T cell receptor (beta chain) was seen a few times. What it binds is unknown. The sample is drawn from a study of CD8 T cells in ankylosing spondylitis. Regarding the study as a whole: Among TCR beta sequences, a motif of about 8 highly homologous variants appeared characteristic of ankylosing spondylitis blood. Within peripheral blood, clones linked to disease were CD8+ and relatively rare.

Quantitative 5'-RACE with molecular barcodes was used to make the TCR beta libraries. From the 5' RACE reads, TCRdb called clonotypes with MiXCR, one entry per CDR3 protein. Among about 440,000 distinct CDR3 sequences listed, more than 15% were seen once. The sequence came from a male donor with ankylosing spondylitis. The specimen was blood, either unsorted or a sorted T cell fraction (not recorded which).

The DNA of the CDR3 is TGTGCCAGCAGTTTTCGGCTGCGGGGACTAGCGGGGGGCACGAACACCGGGGAGCTGTTTTTT. Residues: CASSFRLRGLAGGTNTGELFF. The V call is TRBV12-3 or TRBV12-4, the J call TRBJ2-2; 15 nucleotides agree with TRBD2. CDR3 length: 21 residues. The V gene end was trimmed by 3 bases and the J gene end by 0 bases; junction bases not matched to a gene: 11.